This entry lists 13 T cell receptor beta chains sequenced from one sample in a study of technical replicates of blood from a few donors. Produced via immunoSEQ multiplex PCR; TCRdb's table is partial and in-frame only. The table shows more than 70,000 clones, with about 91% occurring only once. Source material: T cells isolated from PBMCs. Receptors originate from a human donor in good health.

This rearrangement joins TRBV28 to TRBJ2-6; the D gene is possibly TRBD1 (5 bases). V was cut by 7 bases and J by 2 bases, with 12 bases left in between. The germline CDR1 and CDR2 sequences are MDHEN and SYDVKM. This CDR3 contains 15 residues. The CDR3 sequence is CASNTPGTGANVLTF. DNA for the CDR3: TGTGCCAGCAACACCCCAGGGACTGGGGCCAACGTCCTGACTTTC. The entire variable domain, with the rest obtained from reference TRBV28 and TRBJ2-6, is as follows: DVKVTQSSRYLVKRTGEKVFLECVQDMDHENMFWYRQDPGLGLRLIYFSYDVKMKEKGDIPEGYSVSREKKERFSLILESASTNQTSMYLCASNTPGTGANVLTFGAGSRLTVL.

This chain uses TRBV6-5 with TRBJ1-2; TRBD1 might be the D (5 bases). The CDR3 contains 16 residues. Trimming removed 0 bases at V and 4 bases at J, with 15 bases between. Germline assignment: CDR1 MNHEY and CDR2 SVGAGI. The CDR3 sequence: CASSYSRFFGAYGYTF. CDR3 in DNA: TGTGCCAGCAGTTACTCGCGATTTTTTGGGGCCTATGGCTACACCTTC.

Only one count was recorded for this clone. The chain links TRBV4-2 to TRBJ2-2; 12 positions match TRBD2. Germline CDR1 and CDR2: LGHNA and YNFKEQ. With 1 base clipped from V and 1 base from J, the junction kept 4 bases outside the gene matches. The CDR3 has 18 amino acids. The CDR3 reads CASSQGLAGAGNTGELFF. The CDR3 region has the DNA TGTGCCAGCAGCCAAGGACTAGCGGGAGCGGGGAACACCGGGGAGCTGTTTTTT.

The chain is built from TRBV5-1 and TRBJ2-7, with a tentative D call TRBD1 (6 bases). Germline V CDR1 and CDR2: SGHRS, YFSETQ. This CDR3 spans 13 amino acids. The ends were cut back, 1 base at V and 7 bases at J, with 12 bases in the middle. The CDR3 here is CASSLKGGNEQYF. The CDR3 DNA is TGCGCCAGCAGCTTGAAAGGGGGAAATGAGCAGTACTTC.

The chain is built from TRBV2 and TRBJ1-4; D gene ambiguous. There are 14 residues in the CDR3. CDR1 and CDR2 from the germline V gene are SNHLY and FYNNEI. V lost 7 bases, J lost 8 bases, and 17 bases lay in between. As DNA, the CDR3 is TGTGCCAGCATGAGGATTGGGTTTGGCGAAAAACTGTTTTTT. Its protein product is CASMRIGFGEKLFF.

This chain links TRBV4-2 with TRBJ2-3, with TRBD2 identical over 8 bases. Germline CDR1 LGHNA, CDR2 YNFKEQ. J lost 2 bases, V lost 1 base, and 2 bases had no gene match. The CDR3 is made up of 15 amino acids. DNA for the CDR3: TGTGCCAGCAGCCAAGGTAGCGGGGTCACAGATACGCAGTATTTT. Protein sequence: CASSQGSGVTDTQYF.

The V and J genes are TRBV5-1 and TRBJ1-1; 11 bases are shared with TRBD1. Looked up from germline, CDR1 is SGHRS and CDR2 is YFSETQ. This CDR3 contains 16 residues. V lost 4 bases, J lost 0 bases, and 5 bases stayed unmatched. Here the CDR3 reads CASSTGTGGLNTEAFF. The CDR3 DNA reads TGCGCCAGCAGCACTGGGACAGGGGGACTGAACACTGAAGCTTTCTTT. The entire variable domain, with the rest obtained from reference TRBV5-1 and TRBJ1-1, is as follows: KAGVTQTPRYLIKTRGQQVTLSCSPISGHRSVSWYQQTPGQGLQFLFEYFSETQRNKGNFPGRFSGRQFSNSRSEMNVSTLELGDSALYLCASSTGTGGLNTEAFFGQGTRLTVV.

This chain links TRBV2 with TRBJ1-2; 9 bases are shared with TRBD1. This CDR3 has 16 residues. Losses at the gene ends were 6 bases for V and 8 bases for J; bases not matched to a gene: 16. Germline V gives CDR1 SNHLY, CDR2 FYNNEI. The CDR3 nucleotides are TGTGCCAGCAGGGGGAACCAAAGGACAGGGGAGGGCGGCTACACCTTC. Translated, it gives CASRGNQRTGEGGYTF.

DNA for the CDR3: TGCAGTGGAGGTACCTCCTACGAGCAGTACTTC. Translated: CSGGTSYEQYF. The chain links TRBV20-1 to TRBJ2-7; D gene unclear. CDR3 length: 11 residues. Per germline, CDR1 DFQATT and CDR2 SNEGSKA (reference sequence). Trimming took 7 bases from V and 0 from J, leaving 7 bases between them.

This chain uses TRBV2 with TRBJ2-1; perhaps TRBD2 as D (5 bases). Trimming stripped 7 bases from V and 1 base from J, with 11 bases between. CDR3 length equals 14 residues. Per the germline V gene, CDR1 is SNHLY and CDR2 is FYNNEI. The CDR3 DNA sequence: TGTGCCAGCAAGAACGGGGTGTCCTACAATGAGCAGTTCTTC. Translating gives CASKNGVSYNEQFF.

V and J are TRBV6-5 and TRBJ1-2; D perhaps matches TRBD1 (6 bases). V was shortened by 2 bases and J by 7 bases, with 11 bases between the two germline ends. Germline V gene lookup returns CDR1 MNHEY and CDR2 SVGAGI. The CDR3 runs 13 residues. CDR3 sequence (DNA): TGTGCCAGCAGTTACCAGGGGATGAGTGGCTACACCTTC. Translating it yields CASSYQGMSGYTF.

CDR3 region: CSVEGNYGYTF. CDR3 nucleotide sequence: TGCAGCGTTGAGGGCAACTATGGCTACACCTTC. The chain joins TRBV29-1 to TRBJ1-2; the D is unclear. Germline lookup yields CDR1 SQVTM and CDR2 ANQGSEA. CDR3 size: 11 residues. Trimming cost V 3 bases and J 2 bases, with 4 bases left between them.

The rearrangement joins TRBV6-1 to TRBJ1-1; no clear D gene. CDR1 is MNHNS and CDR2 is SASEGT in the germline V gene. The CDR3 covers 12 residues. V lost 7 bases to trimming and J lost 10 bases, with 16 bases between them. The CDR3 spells CASTKQRGPAFF. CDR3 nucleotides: TGTGCCAGCACTAAACAACGGGGTCCAGCTTTCTTT.